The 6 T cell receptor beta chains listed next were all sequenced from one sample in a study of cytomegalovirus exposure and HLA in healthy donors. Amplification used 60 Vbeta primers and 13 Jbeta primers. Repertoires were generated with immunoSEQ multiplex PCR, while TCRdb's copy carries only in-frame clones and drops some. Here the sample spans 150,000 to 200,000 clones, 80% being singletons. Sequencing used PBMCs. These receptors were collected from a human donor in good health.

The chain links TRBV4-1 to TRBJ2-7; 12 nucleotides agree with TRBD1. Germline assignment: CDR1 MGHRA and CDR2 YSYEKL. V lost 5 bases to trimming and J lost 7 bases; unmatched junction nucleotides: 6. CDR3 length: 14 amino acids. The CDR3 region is CASSTRDRGQEQYF. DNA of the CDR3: TGCGCCAGCAGCACCCGGGACAGGGGGCAAGAGCAGTACTTC.

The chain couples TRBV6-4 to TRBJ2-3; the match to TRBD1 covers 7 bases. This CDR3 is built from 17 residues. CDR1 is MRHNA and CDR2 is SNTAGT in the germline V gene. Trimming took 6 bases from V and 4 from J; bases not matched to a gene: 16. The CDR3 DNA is TGTGCCAGCAGCGGAAAGGCCCGGACAGGACAAGCAGATACGCAGTATTTT. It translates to CASSGKARTGQADTQYF.

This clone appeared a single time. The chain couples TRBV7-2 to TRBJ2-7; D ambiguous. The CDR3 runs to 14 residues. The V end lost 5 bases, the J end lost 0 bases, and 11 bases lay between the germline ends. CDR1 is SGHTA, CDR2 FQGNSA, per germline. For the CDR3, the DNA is TGTGCCAGCAGCCCTACGCCGGGCTCCTACGAGCAGTACTTC. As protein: CASSPTPGSYEQYF. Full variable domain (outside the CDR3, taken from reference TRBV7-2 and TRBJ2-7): GAGVSQSPSNKVTEKGKDVELRCDPISGHTALYWYRQSLGQGLEFLIYFQGNSAPDKSGLPSDRFSAERTGGSVSTLTIQRTQQEDSAVYLCASSPTPGSYEQYFGPGTRLTVT.

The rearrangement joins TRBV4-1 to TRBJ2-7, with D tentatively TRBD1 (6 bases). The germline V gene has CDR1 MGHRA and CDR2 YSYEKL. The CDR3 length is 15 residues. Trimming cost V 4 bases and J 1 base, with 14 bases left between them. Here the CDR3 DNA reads TGCGCCAGCAGCCGGACAGACAGCTCATCCTACGAGCAGTACTTC. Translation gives CASSRTDSSSYEQYF.

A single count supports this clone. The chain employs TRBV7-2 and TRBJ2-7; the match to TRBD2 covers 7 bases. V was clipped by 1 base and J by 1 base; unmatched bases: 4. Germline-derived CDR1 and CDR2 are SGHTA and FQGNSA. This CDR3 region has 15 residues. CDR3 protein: CASSLGRGRSYEQYF. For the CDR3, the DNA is TGTGCCAGCAGCTTAGGGCGGGGGAGGTCCTACGAGCAGTACTTC.

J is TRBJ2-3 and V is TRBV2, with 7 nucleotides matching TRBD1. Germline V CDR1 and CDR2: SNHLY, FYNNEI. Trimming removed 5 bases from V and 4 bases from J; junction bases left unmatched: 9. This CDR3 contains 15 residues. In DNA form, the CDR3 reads TGTGCCAGCAGTTCGACAGGGCTGGTAGCAGATACGCAGTATTTT. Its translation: CASSSTGLVADTQYF.